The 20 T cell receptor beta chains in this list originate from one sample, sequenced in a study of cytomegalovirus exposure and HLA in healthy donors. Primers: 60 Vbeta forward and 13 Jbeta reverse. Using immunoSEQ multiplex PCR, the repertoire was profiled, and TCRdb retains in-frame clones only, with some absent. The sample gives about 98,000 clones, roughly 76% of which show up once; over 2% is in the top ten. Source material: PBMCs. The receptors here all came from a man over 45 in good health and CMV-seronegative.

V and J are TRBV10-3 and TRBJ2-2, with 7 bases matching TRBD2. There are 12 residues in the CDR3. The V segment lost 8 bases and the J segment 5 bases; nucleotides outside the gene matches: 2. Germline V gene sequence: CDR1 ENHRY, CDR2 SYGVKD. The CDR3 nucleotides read TGTGCCATCTACGGGAGGACCGGGGAGCTGTTTTTT. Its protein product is CAIYGRTGELFF.

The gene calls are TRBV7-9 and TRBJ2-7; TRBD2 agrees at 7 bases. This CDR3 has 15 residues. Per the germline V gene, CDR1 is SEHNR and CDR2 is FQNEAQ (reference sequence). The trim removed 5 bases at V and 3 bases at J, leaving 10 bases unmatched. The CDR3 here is CASSPNPGLNYEQYF. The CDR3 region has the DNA TGTGCCAGCAGCCCAAACCCGGGACTAAACTACGAGCAGTACTTC.

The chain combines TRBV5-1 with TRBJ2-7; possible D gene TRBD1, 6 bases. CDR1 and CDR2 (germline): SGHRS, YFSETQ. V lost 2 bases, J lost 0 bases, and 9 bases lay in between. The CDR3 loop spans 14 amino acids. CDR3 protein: CASSFQGSSYEQYF. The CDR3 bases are TGCGCCAGCAGCTTTCAGGGGTCCTCCTACGAGCAGTACTTC.

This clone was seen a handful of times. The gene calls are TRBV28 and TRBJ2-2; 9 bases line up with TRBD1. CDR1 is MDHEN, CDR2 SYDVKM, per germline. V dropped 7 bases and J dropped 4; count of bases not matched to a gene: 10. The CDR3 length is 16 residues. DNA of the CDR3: TGTGCCAGCATATCCAGCCGGGACAGGGTCACCGGGGAGCTGTTTTTT. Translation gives CASISSRDRVTGELFF.

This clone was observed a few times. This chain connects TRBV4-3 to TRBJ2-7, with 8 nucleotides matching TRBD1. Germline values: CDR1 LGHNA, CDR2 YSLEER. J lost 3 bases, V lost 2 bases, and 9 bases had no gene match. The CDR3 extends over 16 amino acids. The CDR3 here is CASSQFLGDRYYEQYF. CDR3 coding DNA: TGCGCCAGCAGCCAATTCCTAGGGGACAGGTACTACGAGCAGTACTTC.

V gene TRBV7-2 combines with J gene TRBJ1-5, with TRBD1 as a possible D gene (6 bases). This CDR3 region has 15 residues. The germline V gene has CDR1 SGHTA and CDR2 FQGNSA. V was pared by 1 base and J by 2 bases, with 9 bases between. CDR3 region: CASSLGRGGNQPQHF. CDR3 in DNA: TGTGCCAGCAGCTTAGGCAGGGGTGGCAATCAGCCCCAGCATTTT.

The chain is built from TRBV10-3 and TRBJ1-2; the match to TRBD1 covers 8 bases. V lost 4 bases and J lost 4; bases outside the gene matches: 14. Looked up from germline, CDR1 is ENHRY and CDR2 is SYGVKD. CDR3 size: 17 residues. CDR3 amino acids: CAISGGSGGLVGYGYTF. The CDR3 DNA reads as TGTGCCATCAGTGGCGGGTCAGGGGGCTTAGTTGGCTATGGCTACACCTTC.

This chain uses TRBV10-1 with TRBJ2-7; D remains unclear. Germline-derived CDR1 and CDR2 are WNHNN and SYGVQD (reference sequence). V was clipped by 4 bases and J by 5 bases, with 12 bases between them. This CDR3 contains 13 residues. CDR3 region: CASSARVYDEQYF. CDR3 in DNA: TGCGCCAGCAGTGCCCGGGTCTACGACGAGCAGTACTTC.

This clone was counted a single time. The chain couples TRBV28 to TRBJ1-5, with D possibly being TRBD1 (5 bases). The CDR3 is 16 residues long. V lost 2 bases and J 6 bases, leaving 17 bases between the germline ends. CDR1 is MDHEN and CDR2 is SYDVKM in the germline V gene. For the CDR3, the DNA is TGTGCCAGCAGTTTACCTGGTGGGGCCCGTGGTCAGCCCCAGCATTTT. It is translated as CASSLPGGARGQPQHF.

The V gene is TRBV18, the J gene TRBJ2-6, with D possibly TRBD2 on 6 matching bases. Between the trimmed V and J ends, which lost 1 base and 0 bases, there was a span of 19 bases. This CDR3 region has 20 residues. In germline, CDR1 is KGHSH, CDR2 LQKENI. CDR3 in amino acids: CASSPQGLPGVGSGANVLTF. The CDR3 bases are TGTGCCAGCTCACCACAAGGACTCCCGGGAGTTGGCTCTGGGGCCAACGTCCTGACTTTC.

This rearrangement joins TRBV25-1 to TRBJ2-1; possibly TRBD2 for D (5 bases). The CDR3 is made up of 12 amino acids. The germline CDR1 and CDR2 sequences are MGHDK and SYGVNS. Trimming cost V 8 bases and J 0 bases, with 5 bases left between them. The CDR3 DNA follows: TGTGCCAGCCGGGGCTCCTACAATGAGCAGTTCTTC. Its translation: CASRGSYNEQFF.

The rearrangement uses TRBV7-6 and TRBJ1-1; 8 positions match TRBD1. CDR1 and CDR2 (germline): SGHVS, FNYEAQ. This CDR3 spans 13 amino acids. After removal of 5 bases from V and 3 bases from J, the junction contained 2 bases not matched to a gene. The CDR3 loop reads CASSPQGDTEAFF. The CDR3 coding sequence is TGTGCCAGCAGCCCACAGGGGGACACTGAAGCTTTCTTT.

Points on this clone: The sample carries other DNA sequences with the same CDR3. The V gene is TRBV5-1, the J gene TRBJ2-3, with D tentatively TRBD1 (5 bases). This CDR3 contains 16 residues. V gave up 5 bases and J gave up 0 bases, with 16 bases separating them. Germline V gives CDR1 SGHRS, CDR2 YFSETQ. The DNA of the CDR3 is TGCGCCAGCAGTCCCTGGGGCCAAACTAGCACAGATACGCAGTATTTT. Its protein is CASSPWGQTSTDTQYF.

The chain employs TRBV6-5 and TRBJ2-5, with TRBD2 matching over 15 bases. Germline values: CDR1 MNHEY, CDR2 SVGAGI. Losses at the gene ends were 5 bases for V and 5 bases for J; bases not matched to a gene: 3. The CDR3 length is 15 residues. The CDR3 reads CASSRTSGGAETQYF. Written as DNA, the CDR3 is TGTGCCAGCAGTAGGACTAGCGGGGGGGCGGAGACCCAGTACTTC.

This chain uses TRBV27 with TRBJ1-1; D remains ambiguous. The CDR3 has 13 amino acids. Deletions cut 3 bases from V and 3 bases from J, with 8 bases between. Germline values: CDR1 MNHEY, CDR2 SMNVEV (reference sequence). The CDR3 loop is CASSFGGDTEAFF. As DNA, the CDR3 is TGTGCCAGCAGTTTTGGAGGAGACACTGAAGCTTTCTTT.

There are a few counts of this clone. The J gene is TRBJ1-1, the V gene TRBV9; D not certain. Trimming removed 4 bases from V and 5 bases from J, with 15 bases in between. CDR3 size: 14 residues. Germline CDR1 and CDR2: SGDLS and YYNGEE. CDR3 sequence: CASSPEVVRTEAFF. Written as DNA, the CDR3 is TGTGCCAGCAGCCCAGAGGTAGTTAGAACTGAAGCTTTCTTT.

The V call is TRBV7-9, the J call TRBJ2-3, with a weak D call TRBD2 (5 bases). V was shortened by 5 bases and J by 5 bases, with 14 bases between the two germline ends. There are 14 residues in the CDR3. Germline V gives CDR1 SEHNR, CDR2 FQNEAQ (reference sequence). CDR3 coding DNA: TGTGCCAGCAGCGCCAGCGGATTAGAAGATACGCAGTATTTT. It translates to CASSASGLEDTQYF.

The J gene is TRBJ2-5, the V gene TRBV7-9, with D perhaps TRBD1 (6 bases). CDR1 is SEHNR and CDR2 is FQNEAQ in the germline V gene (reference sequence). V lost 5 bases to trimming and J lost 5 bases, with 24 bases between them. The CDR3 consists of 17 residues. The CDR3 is CASSPSYDWGRGETQYF. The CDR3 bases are TGTGCCAGCAGCCCCTCTTACGATTGGGGGCGCGGGGAGACCCAGTACTTC. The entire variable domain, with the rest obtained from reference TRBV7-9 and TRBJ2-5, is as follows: DTGVSQNPRHKITKRGQNVTFRCDPISEHNRLYWYRQTLGQGPEFLTYFQNEAQLEKSRLLSDRFSAERPKGSFSTLEIQRTEQGDSAMYLCASSPSYDWGRGETQYFGPGTRLLVL.

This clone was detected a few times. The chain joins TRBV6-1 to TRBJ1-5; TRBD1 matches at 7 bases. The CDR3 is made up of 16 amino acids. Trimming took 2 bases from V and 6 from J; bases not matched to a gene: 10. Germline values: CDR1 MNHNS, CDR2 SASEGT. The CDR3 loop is CASSEYKGARGQPQHF. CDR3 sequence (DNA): TGTGCCAGCAGTGAATATAAGGGGGCGAGAGGTCAGCCCCAGCATTTT.

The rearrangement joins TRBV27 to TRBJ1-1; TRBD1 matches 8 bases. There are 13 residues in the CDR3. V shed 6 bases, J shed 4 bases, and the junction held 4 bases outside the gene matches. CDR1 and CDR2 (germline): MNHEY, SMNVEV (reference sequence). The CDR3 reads CASRAGGLTEAFF. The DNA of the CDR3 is TGTGCCAGCAGAGCAGGGGGCCTCACTGAAGCTTTCTTT.